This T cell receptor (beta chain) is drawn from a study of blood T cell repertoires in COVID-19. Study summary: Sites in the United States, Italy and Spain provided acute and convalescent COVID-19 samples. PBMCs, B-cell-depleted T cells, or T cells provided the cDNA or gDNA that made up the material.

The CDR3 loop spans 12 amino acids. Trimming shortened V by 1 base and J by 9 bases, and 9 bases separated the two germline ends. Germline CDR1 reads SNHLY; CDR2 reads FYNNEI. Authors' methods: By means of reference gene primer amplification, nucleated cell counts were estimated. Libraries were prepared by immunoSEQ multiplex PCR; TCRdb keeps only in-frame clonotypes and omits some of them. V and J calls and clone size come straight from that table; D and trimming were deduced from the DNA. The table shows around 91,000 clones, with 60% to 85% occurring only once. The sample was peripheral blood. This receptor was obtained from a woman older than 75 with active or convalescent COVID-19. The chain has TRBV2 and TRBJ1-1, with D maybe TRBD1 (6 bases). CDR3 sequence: CASSEDRVKAFF. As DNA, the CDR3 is TGTGCCAGCAGTGAAGACAGGGTCAAAGCTTTCTTT.